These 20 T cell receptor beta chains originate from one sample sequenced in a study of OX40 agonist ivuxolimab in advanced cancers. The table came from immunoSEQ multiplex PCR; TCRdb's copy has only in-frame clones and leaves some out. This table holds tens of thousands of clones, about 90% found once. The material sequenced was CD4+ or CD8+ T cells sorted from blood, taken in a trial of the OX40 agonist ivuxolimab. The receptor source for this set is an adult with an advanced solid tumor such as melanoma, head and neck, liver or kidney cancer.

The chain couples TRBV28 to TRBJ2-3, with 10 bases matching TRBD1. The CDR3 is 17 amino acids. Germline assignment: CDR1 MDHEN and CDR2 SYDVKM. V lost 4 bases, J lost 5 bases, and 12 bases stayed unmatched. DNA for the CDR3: TGTGCCAGCAGTTCCCCGGGGACAGGGGCGAGTAGAGATACGCAGTATTTT. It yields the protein CASSSPGTGASRDTQYF.

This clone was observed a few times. The CDR3 loop reads CAISGQDRGYNEQFF. The CDR3 coding sequence is TGTGCCATCAGTGGCCAGGACAGGGGTTACAATGAGCAGTTCTTC. This chain connects TRBV10-3 to TRBJ2-1; 9 bases match TRBD1. CDR1 is ENHRY and CDR2 is SYGVKD in the germline V gene. V lost 4 bases and J lost 4; bases outside the gene matches: 5. The CDR3 is 15 amino acids.

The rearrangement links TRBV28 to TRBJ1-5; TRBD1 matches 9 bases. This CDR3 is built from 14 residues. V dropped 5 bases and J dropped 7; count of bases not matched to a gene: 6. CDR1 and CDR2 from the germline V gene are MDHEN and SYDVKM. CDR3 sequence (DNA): TGTGCCAGCAGTCTACAGGGGGCAGGGCAGCCCCAGCATTTT. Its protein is CASSLQGAGQPQHF.

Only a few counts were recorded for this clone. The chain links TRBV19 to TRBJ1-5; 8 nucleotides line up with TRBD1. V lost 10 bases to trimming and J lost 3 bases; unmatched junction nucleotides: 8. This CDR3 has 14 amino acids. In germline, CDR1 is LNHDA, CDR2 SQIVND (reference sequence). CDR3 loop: CATRTGLYNQPQHF. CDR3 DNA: TGTGCCACCCGGACAGGGCTCTACAATCAGCCCCAGCATTTT.

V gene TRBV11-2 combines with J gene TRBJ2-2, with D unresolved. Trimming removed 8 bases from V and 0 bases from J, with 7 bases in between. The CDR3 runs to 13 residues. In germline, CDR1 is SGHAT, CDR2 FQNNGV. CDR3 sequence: CASSWSNTGELFF. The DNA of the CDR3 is TGTGCCAGCTCTTGGTCGAACACCGGGGAGCTGTTTTTT.

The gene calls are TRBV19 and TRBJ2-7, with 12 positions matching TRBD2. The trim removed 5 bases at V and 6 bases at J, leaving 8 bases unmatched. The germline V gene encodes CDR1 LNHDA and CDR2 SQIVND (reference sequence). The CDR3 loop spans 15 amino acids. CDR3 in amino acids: CASSATTSGSGEQYF. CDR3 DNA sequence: TGTGCCAGTAGTGCCACGACTAGCGGGAGCGGCGAGCAGTACTTC.

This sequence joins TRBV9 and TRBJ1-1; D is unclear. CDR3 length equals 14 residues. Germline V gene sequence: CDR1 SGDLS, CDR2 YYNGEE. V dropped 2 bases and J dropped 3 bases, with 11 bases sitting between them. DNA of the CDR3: TGTGCCAGCAGCGTCCACCCTGGGGACACTGAAGCTTTCTTT. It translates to CASSVHPGDTEAFF. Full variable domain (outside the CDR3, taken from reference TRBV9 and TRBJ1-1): DSGVTQTPKHLITATGQRVTLRCSPRSGDLSVYWYQQSLDQGLQFLIQYYNGEERAKGNILERFSAQQFPDLHSELNLSSLELGDSALYFCASSVHPGDTEAFFGQGTRLTVV.

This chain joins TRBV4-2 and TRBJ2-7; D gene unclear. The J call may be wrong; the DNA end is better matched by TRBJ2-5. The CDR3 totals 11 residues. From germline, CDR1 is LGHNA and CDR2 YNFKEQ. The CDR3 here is CASSLQETQYF. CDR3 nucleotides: TGTGCCAGCAGCCTACAAGAGACCCAGTACTTC.

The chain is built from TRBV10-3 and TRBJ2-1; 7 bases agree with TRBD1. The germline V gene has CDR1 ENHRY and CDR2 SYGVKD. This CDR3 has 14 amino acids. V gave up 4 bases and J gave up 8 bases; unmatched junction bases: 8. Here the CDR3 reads CAISVRGPGDEQFF. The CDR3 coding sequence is TGTGCCATCAGTGTTAGGGGGCCAGGGGATGAGCAGTTCTTC.

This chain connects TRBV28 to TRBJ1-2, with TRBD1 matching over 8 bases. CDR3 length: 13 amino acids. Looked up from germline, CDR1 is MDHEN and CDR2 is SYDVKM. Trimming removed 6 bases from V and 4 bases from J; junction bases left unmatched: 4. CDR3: CASRRQGTYGYTF. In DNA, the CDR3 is TGTGCCAGCAGACGACAGGGGACCTATGGCTACACCTTC.

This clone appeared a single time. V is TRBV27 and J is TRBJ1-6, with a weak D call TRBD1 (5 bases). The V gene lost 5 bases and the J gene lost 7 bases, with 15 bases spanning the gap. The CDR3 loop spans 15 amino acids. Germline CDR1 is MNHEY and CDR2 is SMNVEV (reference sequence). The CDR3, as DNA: TGTGCCAGCAGTCCCCCGGGGAGGGGAAATTCACCCCTCCACTTT. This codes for CASSPPGRGNSPLHF.

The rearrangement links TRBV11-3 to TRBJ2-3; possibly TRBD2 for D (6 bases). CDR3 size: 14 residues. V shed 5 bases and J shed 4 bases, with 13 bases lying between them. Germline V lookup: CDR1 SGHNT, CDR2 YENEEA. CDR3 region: CASSPPGSPDTQYF. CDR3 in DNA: TGTGCCAGCAGCCCCCCCGGGAGCCCAGATACGCAGTATTTT.

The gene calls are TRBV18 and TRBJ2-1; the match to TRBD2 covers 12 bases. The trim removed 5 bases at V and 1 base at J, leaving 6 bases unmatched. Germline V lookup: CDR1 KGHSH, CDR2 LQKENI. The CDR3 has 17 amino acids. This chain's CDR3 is CASSTSGRFGSYNEQFF. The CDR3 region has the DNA TGTGCCAGCTCAACTAGCGGGAGGTTTGGGTCCTACAATGAGCAGTTCTTC.

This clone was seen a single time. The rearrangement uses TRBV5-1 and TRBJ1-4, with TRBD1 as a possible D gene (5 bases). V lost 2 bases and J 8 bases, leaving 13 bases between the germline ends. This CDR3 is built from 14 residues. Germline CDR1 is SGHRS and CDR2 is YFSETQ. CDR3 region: CASSFRGGGEKLFF. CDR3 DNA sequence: TGCGCCAGCAGCTTCCGGGGCGGTGGCGAAAAACTGTTTTTT.

The CDR3: CASSLMGQGWQPQHF. DNA for the CDR3: TGTGCCAGCAGTTTAATGGGACAGGGTTGGCAGCCCCAGCATTTT. The rearrangement uses TRBV28 and TRBJ1-5; TRBD1 agrees at 9 bases. Trimming cost V 2 bases and J 7 bases; bases outside gene matches: 6. This CDR3 region has 15 residues. The germline V gene encodes CDR1 MDHEN and CDR2 SYDVKM.

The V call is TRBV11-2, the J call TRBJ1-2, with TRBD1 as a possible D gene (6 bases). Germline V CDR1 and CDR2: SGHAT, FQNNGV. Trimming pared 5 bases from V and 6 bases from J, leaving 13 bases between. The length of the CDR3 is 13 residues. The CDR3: CASSVGQLDGYTF. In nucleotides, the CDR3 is TGTGCCAGCAGCGTAGGACAGTTGGATGGCTACACCTTC.

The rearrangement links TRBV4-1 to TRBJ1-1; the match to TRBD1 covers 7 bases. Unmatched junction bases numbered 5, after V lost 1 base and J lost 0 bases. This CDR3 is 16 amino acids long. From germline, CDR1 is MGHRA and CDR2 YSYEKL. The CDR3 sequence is CASSQVQGRLNTEAFF. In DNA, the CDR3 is TGCGCCAGCAGCCAAGTACAGGGGCGGTTGAACACTGAAGCTTTCTTT.

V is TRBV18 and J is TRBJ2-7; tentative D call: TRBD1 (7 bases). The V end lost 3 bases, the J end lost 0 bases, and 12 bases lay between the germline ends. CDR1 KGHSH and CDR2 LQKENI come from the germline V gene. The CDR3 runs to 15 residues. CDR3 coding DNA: TGTGCCAGCTCACCTAGACAGGGAGGCTCCTACGAGCAGTACTTC. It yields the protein CASSPRQGGSYEQYF. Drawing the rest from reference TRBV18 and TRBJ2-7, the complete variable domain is NAGVMQNPRHLVRRRGQEARLRCSPMKGHSHVYWYRQLPEEGLKFMVYLQKENIIDESGMPKERFSAEFPKEGPSILRIQQVVRGDSAAYFCASSPRQGGSYEQYFGPGTRLTVT.

CDR3 nucleotide sequence: TGTGCCAGCACCTCAGGGGAAGGAGAGACCCAGTACTTC. Translating gives CASTSGEGETQYF. The chain carries TRBV11-1 and TRBJ2-5, with a tentative D call TRBD1 (6 bases). With 7 bases removed from V and 4 bases from J, the gap between germline ends came to 13 bases. This CDR3 is built from 13 residues. CDR1 SGHAT and CDR2 FQDESV come from the germline V gene (reference sequence).

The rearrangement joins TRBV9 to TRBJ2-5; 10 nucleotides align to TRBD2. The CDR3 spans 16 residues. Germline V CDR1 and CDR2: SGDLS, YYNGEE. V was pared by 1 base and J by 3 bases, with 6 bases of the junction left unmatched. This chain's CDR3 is CASSVSPSGREETQYF. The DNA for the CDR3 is TGTGCCAGCAGCGTATCTCCTAGCGGGAGAGAAGAGACCCAGTACTTC.